This T cell receptor beta chain was identified in a study of T cells in Graves' hyperthyroidism and ophthalmopathy. The study's findings and limits: By a 13 V-J model, ophthalmopathy was set apart from stable hyperthyroidism. Most thyroid clonotypes that were expanded above 0.001 also turned up in blood.

TCR beta CDR3 region amplification was performed from RNA transcripts. First-round RT-PCR targeting the TCR CDR3 was performed with the HTBI primer set. One entry per CDR3 protein results from TCRdb running MiXCR on the multiplex PCR reads. The sample lists some 500,000 distinct CDR3 sequences, around 15% seen once, with 25% to 30% in the top ten. To note about this clonotype: The antigen is unknown.

The V gene end was trimmed by 5 bases and the J gene end by 0 bases; junction bases not matched to a gene: 13. The CDR3 consists of 18 residues. Germline V gene lookup returns CDR1 DFQATT and CDR2 SNEGSKA (reference sequence). Clinical symptoms, serum thyroxine and TRAb, thyroid ultrasound and orbital computed tomography together formed the diagnostic basis. The chain is built from TRBV20-1 and TRBJ2-2, with 9 bases fitting TRBD2. This TCR derives from a woman in her twenties or thirties with Graves' ophthalmopathy. The sequenced sample consisted of blood. The DNA of the CDR3 is TGCAGTGCTCCCCAGGGACTAGCACACACTACGAACACCGGGGAGCTGTTTTTT. As protein: CSAPQGLAHTTNTGELFF.